This entry describes one TCR beta chain. Assay used: immunoSEQ multiplex PCR; TCRdb lists only in-frame clones, some missing. The data show tens of thousands of clones, just under 70% seen once. CDR1 and CDR2 (germline): SGHRS, YFSETQ. This CDR3 contains 14 residues. V was pared by 0 bases and J by 9 bases, with 13 bases between. The data stem from a study of tumor-infiltrating lymphocytes in localized non-small cell lung cancer. The rearrangement joins TRBV5-1 to TRBJ2-1, with unresolved D. The TCR originated in a human donor with non-small cell lung cancer. What was sequenced was lung tumor tissue. The CDR3 DNA follows: TGCGCCAGCAGCTTGGGCGCAGTTTTCAGTGAGCAGTTCTTC. It yields the protein CASSLGAVFSEQFF.